Below, 31 T cell receptor beta chains from the same sample are listed, as sequenced in a study of T cell clonotyping in hematopoietic cell transplantation. Only in-frame clones appear in the TCRdb table, and some are missing; sequencing was by immunoSEQ multiplex PCR. This sample has around 2,000 clones, with over 70% found just once. This specimen was PBMCs, taken 100 days after allogeneic stem cell transplant. These receptors all stem from a male patient aged 45-59 years who had an allogeneic stem cell transplant from a related donor, so the T cells may come from the graft donor. Some clones in this sample may be carry-over from other donors' samples.

CDR3: CASSLGDEDTEAFF. In nucleotides, the CDR3 is TGCGCCAGCAGCTTGGGGGATGAGGACACTGAAGCTTTCTTT. The genes are TRBV5-1 and TRBJ1-1; D unresolved. The ends were cut back, 0 bases at V and 3 bases at J, with 9 bases in the middle. The CDR3 covers 14 residues. CDR1 is SGHRS, CDR2 YFSETQ, per germline.

This rearrangement joins TRBV9 to TRBJ2-3; D call uncertain. Germline V gene lookup returns CDR1 SGDLS and CDR2 YYNGEE. The CDR3 is 16 residues long. Trimming took off 2 bases at V and 4 bases at J, with 17 bases between the two ends. The CDR3 DNA sequence: TGTGCCAGCAGCGTCGGGCCCACCACGGGCGCAGATACGCAGTATTTT. Encoded protein: CASSVGPTTGADTQYF.

The chain joins TRBV4-2 to TRBJ1-1; weak D call: TRBD1 (5 bases). Trimming took 5 bases from V and 6 from J, leaving 19 bases between them. Germline-derived CDR1 and CDR2 are LGHNA and YNFKEQ. The CDR3 has 15 amino acids. In DNA form, the CDR3 reads TGTGCCAGCAGCTTGTTGGTACAGGAACCTCCTGAAGCTTTCTTT. The encoded protein is CASSLLVQEPPEAFF.

This chain uses TRBV6-5 with TRBJ2-5; D ambiguous. The V end lost 6 bases, the J end lost 3 bases, and 5 bases lay between the germline ends. The CDR3 totals 11 residues. The germline gives CDR1 MNHEY, CDR2 SVGAGI. The CDR3 DNA follows: TGTGCCAGCAGACAAGAAGAGACCCAGTACTTC. Protein: CASRQEETQYF.

The chain has TRBV5-1 and TRBJ2-7, with TRBD2 identical over 13 bases. This CDR3 spans 16 amino acids. V trimming: 4 bases; J trimming: 2 bases; junction bases outside the gene matches: 6. The germline V gene has CDR1 SGHRS and CDR2 YFSETQ. CDR3 sequence: CASSPGTSGVPYEQYF. CDR3 coding DNA: TGCGCCAGCAGCCCAGGGACTAGCGGGGTACCCTACGAGCAGTACTTC.

V and J are TRBV6-5 and TRBJ1-2; D is unclear. The CDR3 has 13 amino acids. Trimming took off 8 bases at V and 8 bases at J, with 18 bases between the two ends. Germline CDR1 and CDR2: MNHEY and SVGAGI. The CDR3 is CASSDTLRVGYTF. DNA for the CDR3: TGTGCCAGCTCCGACACGTTGAGGGTGGGCTACACCTTC.

The chain links TRBV30 to TRBJ1-1; D might be TRBD1 (6 bases). In germline, CDR1 is GTSNPN, CDR2 SVGIG (reference sequence). Trimming took 8 bases from V and 1 from J, leaving 17 bases between them. The CDR3 runs to 14 residues. The CDR3 nucleotides read TGTGCCGAAACAACAGGGAATCCGAACACTGAAGCTTTCTTT. Translated: CAETTGNPNTEAFF.

For the CDR3, the DNA is TGTGCCAGCAGCCCCGGGCAATCCACTGAAGCTTTCTTT. It specifies CASSPGQSTEAFF. The chain joins TRBV2 to TRBJ1-1, with D hard to call. The CDR3 extends over 13 amino acids. Trimming pared 6 bases from V and 4 bases from J, leaving 12 bases between. The germline V gene has CDR1 SNHLY and CDR2 FYNNEI. Full variable domain (remainder filled in from reference TRBV2 and TRBJ1-1): EPEVTQTPSHQVTQMGQEVILRCVPISNHLYFYWYRQILGQKVEFLVSFYNNEISEKSEIFDDQFSVERPDGSNFTLKIRSTKLEDSAMYFCASSPGQSTEAFFGQGTRLTVV.

The V call is TRBV6-4, the J call TRBJ1-1; 7 bases map to TRBD1. The CDR3 is made up of 13 amino acids. With 6 bases clipped from V and 4 bases from J, the junction kept 5 bases outside the gene matches. CDR1 is MRHNA, CDR2 SNTAGT, per germline. The CDR3 DNA is TGTGCCAGCAGGGCCTCAGGGGGCACTGAAGCTTTCTTT. Its translation: CASRASGGTEAFF.

The chain couples TRBV5-1 to TRBJ2-2; the D gene is possibly TRBD1 (6 bases). The germline V gene encodes CDR1 SGHRS and CDR2 YFSETQ. The length of the CDR3 is 19 residues. Deletions cut 1 base from V and 4 bases from J, with 23 bases between. The CDR3 protein is CASSLWARGLPGSTGELFF. DNA of the CDR3: TGCGCCAGCAGCTTGTGGGCCAGGGGCCTCCCTGGGAGCACCGGGGAGCTGTTTTTT.

V gene TRBV2 combines with J gene TRBJ1-4; a possible D gene is TRBD1 (5 bases). Between the trimmed V and J ends, which lost 7 bases and 5 bases, there was a span of 14 bases. The V gene's germline CDR1 is SNHLY and CDR2 FYNNEI. CDR3 length: 14 amino acids. The CDR3 is CASTPSGTNEKLFF. The CDR3, as DNA: TGTGCCAGCACCCCCTCCGGGACGAATGAAAAACTGTTTTTT.

The genes are TRBV15 and TRBJ2-3, with D unclear. The CDR3 has 14 amino acids. Germline assignment: CDR1 LNHNV and CDR2 YYDKDF (reference sequence). With 5 bases removed from V and 5 bases from J, the gap between germline ends came to 14 bases. The CDR3 sequence is CATSGPPSLDTQYF. CDR3 bases: TGTGCCACCAGCGGCCCCCCCTCCCTAGATACGCAGTATTTT.

The chain combines TRBV11-3 with TRBJ1-3, with D unresolved. Germline V gene data show CDR1 as SGHNT and CDR2 as YENEEA. CDR3 length: 15 residues. Trimming removed 1 base from V and 1 base from J, with 8 bases in between. CDR3 nucleotides: TGTGCCAGCAGCTTAGTGGGTCAGTCTGGAAACACCATATATTTT. This sequence encodes CASSLVGQSGNTIYF. Variable domain in full (rest from reference TRBV11-3 and TRBJ1-3): EAGVVQSPRYKIIEKKQPVAFWCNPISGHNTLYWYLQNLGQGPELLIRYENEEAVDDSQLPKDRFSAERLKGVDSTLKIQPAELGDSAVYLCASSLVGQSGNTIYFGEGSWLTVV.

The genes are TRBV30 and TRBJ2-1; D is possibly TRBD2 (5 bases). V dropped 1 base and J dropped 5 bases, with 9 bases sitting between them. The CDR3 totals 13 residues. CDR1 and CDR2 (germline): GTSNPN, SVGIG (reference sequence). The CDR3 nucleotides are TGTGCCTGGAGTGCGGGGTCCCACAATGAGCAGTTCTTC. As protein: CAWSAGSHNEQFF.

CDR3 nucleotides: TGTGCCAGCAGCTTAGATTCTGGGGCCTACGAGCAGTACTTC. The encoded protein is CASSLDSGAYEQYF. The rearrangement joins TRBV11-2 to TRBJ2-7; D not certain. Trimming shortened V by 0 bases and J by 2 bases, and 8 bases separated the two germline ends. Germline lookup yields CDR1 SGHAT and CDR2 FQNNGV. The CDR3 runs 14 residues.

The chain has TRBV15 and TRBJ1-3; D is ambiguous. CDR1 is LNHNV, CDR2 YYDKDF, per germline (reference sequence). CDR3 length: 14 residues. Trimming removed 0 bases from V and 0 bases from J, with 3 bases in between. The CDR3: CATSRELSGNTIYF. The CDR3 nucleotides read TGTGCCACCAGCAGAGAGCTCTCTGGAAACACCATATATTTT.

A single count supports this clone. The chain has TRBV28 and TRBJ2-5; 7 nucleotides line up with TRBD1. Gene TRBJ2-7 matches the end of the DNA better, so the J call may be wrong. Germline lookup yields CDR1 MDHEN and CDR2 SYDVKM. The CDR3 has 13 residues. CDR3 residues: CAASGTDPYEQYF. The CDR3 DNA follows: TGTGCCGCTTCCGGGACAGACCCTTACGAGCAGTACTTC.

The gene calls are TRBV4-2 and TRBJ2-3; possibly TRBD1 or TRBD2 for D (5 bases each). V lost 3 bases to trimming and J lost 4 bases, with 11 bases between them. Germline-derived CDR1 and CDR2 are LGHNA and YNFKEQ. The CDR3 length is 14 residues. The CDR3: CASSQGVRADTQYF. In DNA, the CDR3 is TGTGCCAGCAGCCAGGGGGTCAGAGCAGATACGCAGTATTTT.

V usage is TRBV25-1 and J usage is TRBJ1-5; 7 bases line up with TRBD1. The V gene's germline CDR1 is MGHDK and CDR2 SYGVNS. The CDR3 is 15 residues long. V shed 6 bases, J shed 0 bases, and the junction held 5 bases outside the gene matches. The CDR3 region has the DNA TGTGCCAGCAGCCCGGGACAGTATAGCAATCAGCCCCAGCATTTT. Translated, it gives CASSPGQYSNQPQHF.

The chain is built from TRBV5-6 and TRBJ1-5, with D maybe TRBD1 (5 bases). The CDR3 is 15 amino acids. Germline CDR1 is SGHDT and CDR2 is YYEEEE. V was clipped by 3 bases and J by 4 bases, with 14 bases between them. The CDR3 reads CASSSRGTANQPQHF. The DNA for the CDR3 is TGTGCCAGCAGCTCTAGGGGTACGGCTAATCAGCCCCAGCATTTT.

The chain joins TRBV6-6 to TRBJ1-1; no definite D call. CDR1 is MNHNY and CDR2 is SVGAGI in the germline V gene (reference sequence). This CDR3 has 16 residues. V was pared by 4 bases and J by 4 bases, with 19 bases between. CDR3 sequence: CASSSTQLNRGTEAFF. In nucleotides, the CDR3 is TGTGCCAGCAGTTCCACTCAACTCAACCGGGGCACTGAAGCTTTCTTT.

DNA of the CDR3: TGTGCCAGCAGTACGCGGGACCACACAGATACGCAGTATTTT. Translated: CASSTRDHTDTQYF. The chain has TRBV28 and TRBJ2-3; D is possibly TRBD2 (6 bases). The CDR3 is 14 residues long. Germline CDR1 MDHEN, CDR2 SYDVKM. V was cut by 5 bases and J by 2 bases, with 11 bases left in between. Full variable domain (rest looked up from reference TRBV28 and TRBJ2-3): DVKVTQSSRYLVKRTGEKVFLECVQDMDHENMFWYRQDPGLGLRLIYFSYDVKMKEKGDIPEGYSVSREKKERFSLILESASTNQTSMYLCASSTRDHTDTQYFGPGTRLTVL.

V gene TRBV10-3 combines with J gene TRBJ2-3, with 8 bases aligning to TRBD1. J lost 1 base, V lost 7 bases, and 13 bases had no gene match. The CDR3 sequence is 17 residues long. Germline V gene sequence: CDR1 ENHRY, CDR2 SYGVKD. Written as DNA, the CDR3 is TGTGCCATCAAATCCGGACAGGGAAGTGACGGCACAGATACGCAGTATTTT. Translating it yields CAIKSGQGSDGTDTQYF.

This sequence joins TRBV6-6 and TRBJ2-1; TRBD2 agrees at 7 bases. V dropped 2 bases and J dropped 6; count of bases not matched to a gene: 4. Germline assignment: CDR1 MNHNY and CDR2 SVGAGI (reference sequence). The CDR3 is 14 amino acids. The CDR3 region has the DNA TGTGCCAGCAGTTACCAGCGACTAGCCAATGAGCAGTTCTTC. This codes for CASSYQRLANEQFF.

J is TRBJ1-1 and V is TRBV5-6, with 7 bases identical to TRBD1. This CDR3 contains 17 residues. V was clipped by 1 base and J by 3 bases; unmatched bases: 12. Germline loops: CDR1 SGHDT, CDR2 YYEEEE. The CDR3 spells CASSLPPLTGPDTEAFF. The CDR3 DNA reads TGTGCCAGCAGCTTGCCCCCACTGACAGGGCCCGACACTGAAGCTTTCTTT.

This clone came up a few times. V usage is TRBV19 and J usage is TRBJ1-5; no firm D call. Per the germline V gene, CDR1 is LNHDA and CDR2 is SQIVND (reference sequence). Deletions cut 1 base from V and 7 bases from J, with 17 bases between. The CDR3 consists of 16 residues. The CDR3 sequence is CASSIGAGRSGQPQHF. The DNA of the CDR3 is TGTGCCAGTAGTATAGGTGCCGGGAGAAGTGGGCAGCCCCAGCATTTT.

This clone appeared once. The chain employs TRBV5-6 and TRBJ2-4; D not certain. Germline V gene lookup returns CDR1 SGHDT and CDR2 YYEEEE. Trimming removed 3 bases from V and 4 bases from J, with 8 bases in between. This CDR3 is built from 13 residues. The DNA of the CDR3 is TGTGCCAGCAGCTGGGCCCAAAAAAACATTCAGTACTTC. This sequence encodes CASSWAQKNIQYF.

This rearrangement joins TRBV6-5 to TRBJ2-5, with a weak D call TRBD2 (6 bases). Trimming shortened V by 5 bases and J by 3 bases, and 10 bases separated the two germline ends. CDR1 is MNHEY and CDR2 is SVGAGI in the germline V gene. The CDR3 sequence is 13 residues long. This CDR3 is CASSRDWEETQYF. The DNA for the CDR3 is TGTGCCAGCAGTAGGGACTGGGAAGAGACCCAGTACTTC.

V is TRBV19 and J is TRBJ1-2; D gene unclear. Per germline, CDR1 LNHDA and CDR2 SQIVND (reference sequence). The CDR3 is 15 residues long. Trimming pared 11 bases from V and 4 bases from J, leaving 23 bases between. CDR3 sequence: CASRLPLGFFYGYTF. The CDR3, as DNA: TGTGCCTCCCGTTTGCCCTTGGGCTTTTTCTATGGCTACACCTTC.

V usage is TRBV6-1 and J usage is TRBJ2-1; 13 bases line up with TRBD2. Germline-derived CDR1 and CDR2 are MNHNS and SASEGT. The CDR3 runs 17 residues. The V gene end was trimmed by 4 bases and the J gene end by 0 bases; junction bases not matched to a gene: 3. CDR3 nucleotide sequence: TGTGCCAGCAGTGGACTAGCGGGAGGTAGCTCCTACAATGAGCAGTTCTTC. This encodes CASSGLAGGSSYNEQFF.

This clone was detected a few times. The chain joins TRBV25-1 to TRBJ1-1; 9 nucleotides align to TRBD1. Germline trimming cut 2 bases from V and 6 bases from J; bases unmatched to any gene: 4. Looked up from germline, CDR1 is MGHDK and CDR2 is SYGVNS. There are 14 residues in the CDR3. DNA for the CDR3: TGTGCCAGCAGTGAACGCTACAGGGGGCCTGAAGCTTTCTTT. Translated: CASSERYRGPEAFF.